The rows below give T cell receptor beta chains drawn from one sample of a study of OX40 agonist ivuxolimab in advanced cancers. Clones were sequenced by immunoSEQ multiplex PCR, and TCRdb holds only the in-frame ones, with some missing. The sample holds under 80,000 clones, about 89% seen once. This material consisted of CD4+ or CD8+ T cells sorted from blood, taken in a trial of the OX40 agonist ivuxolimab. These receptors were obtained from an adult with an advanced solid tumor such as melanoma, head and neck, liver or kidney cancer. CDR3s include the opening cysteine and the closing phenylalanine or tryptophan. A D gene is named only where the DNA matches it firmly. The listing skips clone size in some rows; elsewhere it reads once, few, many or a size class.

NA,TRBJ1-2,TRBD1,TRBV5-1,CASSSFSGTGTYGYTF,TGCGCCAGCAGCTCATTTTCCGGGACAGGGACGTATGGCTACACCTTC
NA,TRBJ1-1,NA,TRBV27,CASSPAGRGTEAFF,TGTGCCAGCAGTCCCGCGGGGCGCGGCACTGAAGCTTTCTTT
NA,TRBJ1-2,NA,TRBV18,CASSPAGSEDGYTF,TGTGCCAGCTCGCCTGCGGGGAGCGAGGATGGCTACACCTTC
NA,TRBJ1-2,NA,TRBV5-6,CASSSRDGYTF,TGTGCCAGCAGCTCCAGGGACGGCTACACCTTC
NA,TRBJ1-3,NA,TRBV11-2,CASSLDRGLGNTIYF,TGTGCCAGCAGCTTAGATCGGGGCCTCGGAAACACCATATATTTT
once,TRBJ2-1,TRBD1,TRBV5-5,CASSLAGTGVYEQFF,TGTGCCAGCAGCTTGGCTGGGACAGGGGTCTATGAGCAGTTCTTC
NA,TRBJ2-5,NA,TRBV10-3,CAISGQSPETQYF,TGTGCCATCAGTGGACAGTCCCCCGAGACCCAGTACTTC
NA,TRBJ2-1,NA,TRBV18,CASSPQEQSQFF,TGTGCCAGCTCACCACAAGAGCAGAGCCAGTTCTTC
NA,TRBJ1-4,TRBD1,TRBV5-6,CASSLDRGNEKLFF,TGTGCCAGCAGCTTGGACAGGGGAAATGAAAAACTGTTTTTT
NA,TRBJ1-2,NA,TRBV14,CASSQVYGYGYTF,TGTGCCAGCAGCCAAGTATACGGCTATGGCTACACCTTC
NA,TRBJ2-7,NA,TRBV28,CASSRPRVGSYEQYF,TGTGCCAGCAGCCGCCCCCGAGTTGGATCCTACGAGCAGTACTTC
NA,TRBJ2-1,TRBD2,TRBV5-4,CASSPRTSGMYNEQFF,TGTGCCAGCAGCCCCAGGACTAGCGGGATGTACAATGAGCAGTTCTTC
NA,TRBJ1-5,NA,TRBV19,CASKDGDQPQHF,TGTGCCAGTAAAGACGGCGATCAGCCCCAGCATTTT
NA,TRBJ2-1,TRBD1,TRBV11-3,CASSLDGPGQGAHEQFF,TGTGCCAGCAGCTTAGACGGCCCGGGACAGGGGGCGCATGAGCAGTTCTTC
NA,TRBJ2-7,NA,TRBV5-1,CASSPGQTYEQYF,TGCGCCAGCAGCCCGGGACAAACCTACGAGCAGTACTTC
NA,TRBJ2-1,TRBD2,TRBV11-2,CASSPHRLAGGGNEQFF,TGTGCCAGCAGCCCTCACCGACTAGCGGGAGGTGGCAATGAGCAGTTCTTC
NA,TRBJ1-1,NA,TRBV10-3,CAISDRTGNTEAFF,TGTGCCATCAGTGACCGGACGGGAAACACTGAAGCTTTCTTT
NA,TRBJ1-1,NA,TRBV4-1,CASSQSTGEAFF,TGCGCCAGCAGCCAAAGTACAGGGGAAGCTTTCTTT
NA,TRBJ2-7,TRBD2,TRBV6-1,CASSEGTSGYYEQYF,TGTGCCAGCAGCGAGGGGACTAGCGGTTACTACGAGCAGTACTTC
once,TRBJ1-1,TRBD1,TRBV10-1,CASSASGTGAEAFF,TGCGCCAGCAGTGCCTCCGGGACAGGAGCTGAAGCTTTCTTT
NA,TRBJ1-1,NA,TRBV10-3,CAISAGGEAFF,TGTGCCATCTCAGCCGGCGGAGAAGCTTTCTTT
NA,TRBJ1-2,NA,TRBV10-3,CAISELLVGGYTF,TGTGCCATCAGTGAGCTATTGGTGGGTGGCTACACCTTC